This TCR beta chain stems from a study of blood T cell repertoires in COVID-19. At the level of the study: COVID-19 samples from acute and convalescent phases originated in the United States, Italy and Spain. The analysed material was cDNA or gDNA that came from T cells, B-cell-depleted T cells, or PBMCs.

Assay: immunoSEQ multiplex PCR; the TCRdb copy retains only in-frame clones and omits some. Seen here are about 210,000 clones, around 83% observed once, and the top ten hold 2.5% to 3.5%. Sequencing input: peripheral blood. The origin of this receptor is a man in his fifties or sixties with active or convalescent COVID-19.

The CDR3 DNA is TGTGCCAGCAGCCGACAGAATCCTAACTATGGCTACACCTTC. It is translated as CASSRQNPNYGYTF. The V gene is TRBV7-9, the J gene TRBJ1-2, with D perhaps matching TRBD1 (5 bases). With 5 bases removed from V and 0 bases from J, the gap between germline ends came to 10 bases. The germline V gene has CDR1 SEHNR and CDR2 FQNEAQ (reference sequence). The CDR3 spans 14 residues.